These T cell receptor beta chains were read from a single sample in a study of cytomegalovirus exposure and HLA in healthy donors. The repertoire was sequenced with immunoSEQ multiplex PCR; TCRdb's copy has only in-frame clones and lacks some. The sample includes fewer than 130,000 clones, 88% seen only once; the top ten take about 1.5%. The sample comprised PBMCs. All receptors come from a young woman in good health and CMV-seropositive. CDR3s include the opening cysteine and the closing phenylalanine or tryptophan. A D gene is named only where the DNA matches it firmly. Only some rows state a clone size, as once, few, many or a class for expanded clones.

>TRBV16|NA|NA|TRBJ2-7|13
CASSQYSHYEQYF
TGTGCCAGCAGCCAATACAGCCACTACGAGCAGTACTTC
>TRBV27|TRBD2|NA|TRBJ2-7|15
CASSLGTSGTYEQYF
TGTGCCAGCAGTTTAGGGACTAGCGGGACCTACGAGCAGTACTTC
>TRBV5-4|NA|NA|TRBJ1-2|13
CASSFDRDYGYTF
TGTGCCAGCAGCTTTGACAGAGACTATGGCTACACCTTC
>TRBV11-2|NA|few|TRBJ1-5|14
CASSRAGSNQPQHF
TGTGCCAGCAGCCGAGCGGGTAGCAATCAGCCCCAGCATTTT
>TRBV27|NA|NA|TRBJ1-1|17
CASSPLKNRGMNTEAFF
TGTGCCAGCAGTCCCCTAAAGAACCGAGGAATGAACACTGAAGCTTTCTTT
>TRBV29-1|NA|NA|TRBJ1-4|14
CSVEDEGEDEKLFF
TGCAGCGTTGAAGATGAGGGAGAAGACGAAAAACTGTTTTTT
>TRBV9|TRBD2|NA|TRBJ2-1|15
CASSVGGGSTNEQFF
TGTGCCAGCAGCGTAGGCGGGGGAAGTACGAATGAGCAGTTCTTC
>TRBV18|NA|once|TRBJ1-1|13
CASSLNADTEAFF
TGTGCCAGCTCCCTCAACGCGGACACTGAAGCTTTCTTT
>TRBV2|TRBD1|NA|TRBJ1-5|15
CASRPDRGNNQPQHF
TGTGCCAGCAGGCCGGACAGGGGGAACAATCAGCCCCAGCATTTT
>TRBV30|NA|NA|TRBJ2-3|11
CAWIRGDTQYF
TGTGCCTGGATTCGCGGCGATACGCAGTATTTT
>TRBV28|TRBD1|NA|TRBJ1-5|19
CASSPFLRDRGRSNQPQHF
TGTGCCAGCAGTCCGTTTCTCCGGGACAGGGGGCGTAGCAATCAGCCCCAGCATTTT
>TRBV2|NA|NA|TRBJ2-1|17
CASSEGLGRGAYNEQFF
TGTGCCAGCAGTGAAGGGTTAGGCAGGGGGGCCTACAATGAGCAGTTCTTC
>TRBV25-1|TRBD2|NA|TRBJ2-7|15
CASSKGAGGYYEQYF
TGTGCCAGCAGCAAAGGAGCGGGGGGGTACTACGAGCAGTACTTC
>TRBV4-1|NA|NA|TRBJ1-4|13
CASSPSRNEKLFF
TGCGCCAGCAGCCCATCACGGAATGAAAAACTGTTTTTT
>TRBV7-2|NA|NA|TRBJ2-3|15
CASSSQSRGTDTQYF
TGTGCCAGCAGCTCCCAATCCCGGGGTACAGATACGCAGTATTTT
>TRBV12-5|TRBD1|NA|TRBJ1-2|16
CASGLVRGTGNYGYTF
TGTGCTAGTGGTTTGGTACGAGGGACAGGGAACTATGGCTACACCTTC
>TRBV7-9|NA|NA|TRBJ2-3|12
CASSFKADTQYF
TGTGCCAGCAGCTTCAAAGCGGATACGCAGTATTTT
>TRBV5-6|NA|once|TRBJ1-1|16
CASSSVTAPLNTEAFF
TGTGCCAGCAGCTCAGTAACAGCCCCATTGAACACTGAAGCTTTCTTT
>TRBV23-1|TRBD1|NA|TRBJ2-7|15
CASSRPGQGSHEQYF
TGCGCCAGCAGCCGACCGGGACAGGGTTCCCACGAGCAGTACTTC
>TRBV7-9|NA|NA|TRBJ2-5|14
CASSLEDTQETQYF
TGTGCCAGCAGCTTAGAAGACACCCAAGAGACCCAGTACTTC
>TRBV7-3|NA|few|TRBJ1-2|19
CASSWPLYRWGGYLQRYTF
TGTGCCAGCAGCTGGCCCCTGTACCGGTGGGGGGGCTACCTCCAGCGCTACACCTTC
>TRBV4-2|NA|once|TRBJ1-3|16
CASSQDRPQGGNTIYF
TGTGCCAGCAGCCAAGACCGTCCCCAGGGAGGAAACACCATATATTTT
>TRBV6-1|NA|NA|TRBJ1-2|14
CASRQRTLALGYTF
TGTGCCAGCAGACAACGGACTCTCGCCCTTGGCTACACCTTC
>TRBV5-6|NA|NA|TRBJ2-7|13
CASSFGQIYEQYF
TGTGCCAGCAGCTTTGGACAGATCTACGAGCAGTACTTC
>TRBV6-4|TRBD2|NA|TRBJ2-1|13
CASGGLGDNEQFF
TGTGCCAGCGGGGGACTAGGGGACAATGAGCAGTTCTTC
>TRBV7-3|TRBD1|NA|TRBJ2-5|14
CARTRQGHRKTQYF
TGTGCCAGGACCAGACAGGGTCATCGAAAGACCCAGTACTTC
>TRBV6-1|NA|NA|TRBJ1-3|11
CASREGNTIYF
TGTGCCAGCAGAGAGGGAAACACCATATATTTT
>TRBV2|TRBD2|NA|TRBJ2-3|16
CASSSTIAGATDTQYF
TGTGCCAGCAGTTCGACAATAGCGGGGGCCACAGATACGCAGTATTTT
>TRBV4-3|NA|NA|TRBJ1-2|15
CASSQGLQGNYGYTF
TGCGCCAGCAGCCAAGGTCTACAGGGAAACTATGGCTACACCTTC
>TRBV27|NA|once|TRBJ2-1|15
CASSLSRARAPKQFF
TGTGCCAGCAGTTTATCTAGGGCGAGGGCCCCCAAGCAGTTCTTC
>TRBV19|TRBD2|NA|TRBJ2-1|15
CASSLTSGDYNEQFF
TGTGCCAGTAGTTTGACTAGCGGGGATTACAATGAGCAGTTCTTC
>TRBV29-1|NA|few|TRBJ2-1|13
CSATGSPGNEQFF
TGCAGCGCAACAGGTTCCCCGGGTAATGAGCAGTTCTTC
>TRBV2|NA|NA|TRBJ2-2|14
CASSGVRSGGELFF
TGTGCCAGCAGTGGAGTAAGGTCGGGCGGGGAGCTGTTTTTT
>TRBV10-3|TRBD1|NA|TRBJ2-5|13
CAISETGGETQYF
TGTGCCATCAGTGAAACAGGGGGAGAGACCCAGTACTTC
>TRBV5-5|TRBD2|NA|TRBJ2-5|13
CASRTSGGGTQYF
TGTGCCAGCAGGACTAGCGGGGGAGGGACCCAGTACTTC
>TRBV11-2|TRBD1|NA|TRBJ1-2|15
CASRSLTGPNYGYTF
TGTGCCAGCCGTTCGTTGACAGGGCCTAACTATGGCTACACCTTC
>TRBV7-2|TRBD1|NA|TRBJ1-1|14
CASSYRGQGTEAFF
TGTGCCAGCAGCTACAGGGGGCAGGGCACTGAAGCTTTCTTT
>TRBV28|NA|NA|TRBJ2-3|16
CASKKRVAARTDTQYF
TGTGCCAGCAAAAAACGGGTAGCGGCCCGCACAGATACGCAGTATTTT
>TRBV11-1|NA|NA|TRBJ2-7|12
CASSLRGYEQYF
TGTGCCAGCAGCTTAAGAGGATACGAGCAGTACTTC
>TRBV15|NA|NA|TRBJ1-6|15
CATSRVRTYNSPLHF
TGTGCCACCAGCAGAGTCAGGACCTATAATTCACCCCTCCACTTT
>TRBV5-1|TRBD2|NA|TRBJ2-1|20
CASSLYGTSGEGSSYNEQFF
TGCGCCAGCAGCTTGTACGGGACTAGCGGGGAGGGGAGCTCCTACAATGAGCAGTTCTTC
>TRBV15|NA|NA|TRBJ1-1|12
CATSRGRDEAFF
TGTGCCACCAGCAGAGGGAGGGATGAAGCTTTCTTT
>TRBV4-1|NA|NA|TRBJ1-6|15
CASSQDRGMNSPLHF
TGCGCCAGCAGCCAAGACAGGGGAATGAATTCACCCCTCCACTTT
>TRBV27|TRBD2|NA|TRBJ2-3|22
CASSLETSGSSSLPTSTDTQYF
TGTGCCAGCAGTTTAGAGACTAGCGGGAGCTCGTCTCTTCCTACTAGCACAGATACGCAGTATTTT
>TRBV7-2|NA|NA|TRBJ2-7|15
CASSPPKGPPYEQYF
TGTGCCAGCAGCCCCCCGAAGGGGCCCCCCTACGAGCAGTACTTC
>TRBV5-6|TRBD1|NA|TRBJ1-6|15
CASSLGTAGNSPLHF
TGTGCCAGCAGCCTAGGGACAGCCGGTAATTCACCCCTCCACTTT
>TRBV7-9|TRBD2|NA|TRBJ2-2|17
CASSLAEAGGNTGELFF
TGTGCCAGCAGCTTAGCTGAAGCGGGAGGTAACACCGGGGAGCTGTTTTTT
>TRBV5-4|TRBD2|NA|TRBJ2-1|14
CASSLPRTSYEQFF
TGTGCCAGCAGTCTTCCCAGGACTAGTTATGAGCAGTTCTTC
>TRBV7-9|NA|NA|TRBJ2-5|14
CASSLLAQWETQYF
TGTGCCAGCAGCTTATTGGCCCAATGGGAGACCCAGTACTTC
>TRBV4-2|NA|NA|TRBJ1-4|14
CASSQAGVGEKLFF
TGTGCCAGCAGCCAAGCAGGGGTAGGCGAAAAACTGTTTTTT
>TRBV7-9|NA|NA|TRBJ2-7|11
CASSLRDEQYF
TGTGCCAGCAGCTTACGGGATGAGCAGTACTTC
>TRBV19|TRBD1|NA|TRBJ1-2|14
CASRQQGRTYGYTF
TGTGCCAGTAGGCAACAGGGGCGCACCTATGGCTACACCTTC
>TRBV2|TRBD2|NA|TRBJ2-5|14
CASSGLAGGETQYF
TGTGCCAGCTCTGGACTAGCTGGTGGAGAGACCCAGTACTTC
>TRBV10-1|TRBD1|NA|TRBJ2-3|14
CASSRDSRTDTQYF
TGCGCCAGCAGTCGGGACAGTAGGACAGATACGCAGTATTTT
>TRBV19|TRBD1|NA|TRBJ1-5|13
CASLDRADQPQHF
TGTGCCAGTTTGGACAGGGCTGATCAGCCCCAGCATTTT
>TRBV28|TRBD1|NA|TRBJ1-5|14
CASSPDRDNQPQHF
TGTGCCAGCAGCCCGGACAGGGACAATCAGCCCCAGCATTTT
>TRBV6-1|TRBD1|NA|TRBJ1-2|14
CASSADREDYGYTF
TGTGCCAGCAGTGCCGACAGGGAGGACTATGGCTACACCTTC
>TRBV5-8|TRBD2|NA|TRBJ2-3|15
CASSLGRGGTDTQYF
TGTGCCAGCAGCTTGGGTCGGGGGGGCACAGATACGCAGTATTTT